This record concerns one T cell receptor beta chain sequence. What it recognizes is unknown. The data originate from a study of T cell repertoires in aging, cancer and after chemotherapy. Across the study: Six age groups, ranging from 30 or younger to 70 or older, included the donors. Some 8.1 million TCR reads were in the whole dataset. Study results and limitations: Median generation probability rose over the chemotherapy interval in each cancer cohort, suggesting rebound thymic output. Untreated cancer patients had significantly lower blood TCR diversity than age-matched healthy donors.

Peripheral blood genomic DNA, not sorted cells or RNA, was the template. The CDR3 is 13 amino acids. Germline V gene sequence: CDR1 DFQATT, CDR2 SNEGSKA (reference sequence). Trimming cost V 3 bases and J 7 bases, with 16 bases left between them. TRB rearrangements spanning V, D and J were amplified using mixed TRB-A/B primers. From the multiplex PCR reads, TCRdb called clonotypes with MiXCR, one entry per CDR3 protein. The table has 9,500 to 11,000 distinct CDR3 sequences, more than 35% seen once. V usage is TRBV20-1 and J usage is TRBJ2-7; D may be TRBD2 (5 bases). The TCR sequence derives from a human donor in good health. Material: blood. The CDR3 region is CSASYRGPEEQYF. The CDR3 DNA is TGCAGTGCTAGCTATCGGGGTCCGGAAGAGCAGTACTTC.